Listed below are T cell receptor beta chains from one sample, sequenced in a study of cytomegalovirus exposure and HLA in healthy donors. Method: immunoSEQ multiplex PCR; TCRdb's copy keeps in-frame clones and lacks some. The repertoire holds under 95,000 clones, about three quarters seen once, with 5% to 5.5% in the top ten. Sequenced material: PBMCs. The receptors derive from a man aged 25 to 40 in good health and CMV-seropositive. CDR3s include the opening cysteine and the closing phenylalanine or tryptophan. The D gene is left open where the match is weak. Clone size is stated in some rows and not others, as once, few, many or a class when expanded.

NA	NA	TRBJ2-1	TRBV19	TGTGCCAGTAGTATCTTCAACCCTTTCGGCTCCTACAATGAGCAGTTCTTC	CASSIFNPFGSYNEQFF
NA	NA	TRBJ2-1	TRBV21-1	TGTGCCAGCAGCATAGAAGCGGGGGAGTTCTACAATGAGCAGTTCTTC	CASSIEAGEFYNEQFF
once	TRBD1	TRBJ1-2	TRBV11-2	TGTGCCAGCAGCTTAGCCGGGACAGGGCCTAACTATGGCTACACCTTC	CASSLAGTGPNYGYTF
NA	NA	TRBJ1-5	TRBV7-9	TGTGCCAGCAGTTCTAACGAGTGGCAGCCCCAGCATTTT	CASSSNEWQPQHF
NA	TRBD1	TRBJ1-3	TRBV18	TGTGCCAGCTCACCGACTACCGGGACAGGGCGAAACACCATATATTTT	CASSPTTGTGRNTIYF
NA	NA	TRBJ1-1	TRBV29-1	TGCAGCGTTGTGTTCCGCAGGCATAACACTGAAGCTTTCTTT	CSVVFRRHNTEAFF
NA	NA	TRBJ1-6	TRBV27	TGTGCCAGCAGTTCCCCCACCGATTCGGATTCACCCCTCCACTTT	CASSSPTDSDSPLHF
NA	NA	TRBJ2-1	TRBV7-6	TGTGCCAGCAGCCATGGGGGGAATGAGCAGTTCTTC	CASSHGGNEQFF
few	TRBD1	TRBJ1-1	TRBV11-2	TGTGCCAGCAGCCAGAGGACAGGGCGGATGACGAATACTTTCTTT	CASSQRTGRMTNTFF
few	NA	TRBJ1-1	TRBV14	TGTGCCAGCAGCCAAGATGGTGTTACAGGACCGAACACTGAAGCTTTCTTT	CASSQDGVTGPNTEAFF
NA	TRBD1	TRBJ1-1	TRBV27	TGTGCCAGCATTGCAGGGGGTAATGAAGCTTTCTTT	CASIAGGNEAFF
NA	TRBD1	TRBJ2-7	TRBV4-2	TGTGCCAGCAGCCCTCGGACAGGGTGGTCGGACGAGCAGTACTTC	CASSPRTGWSDEQYF
few	NA	TRBJ1-3	TRBV7-9	TGTGCCAGCTCCCTGAAGGGACTCGGCGGAAACACCATATATTTT	CASSLKGLGGNTIYF
NA	NA	TRBJ2-7	TRBV19	TGTGCCAGTAGTAGAGCTAGCGCTACCTACGAGCAGTACTTC	CASSRASATYEQYF
once	NA	TRBJ1-4	TRBV10-3	TGTGCCATCAGTGAGTCGGGTACAGGGAGTGAAAAACTGTTTTTT	CAISESGTGSEKLFF
NA	NA	TRBJ2-7	TRBV29-1	TGCAGCGTTGAAGGCAGGGTACTGGGCGAGCAGTACTTC	CSVEGRVLGEQYF
few	TRBD1	TRBJ1-1	TRBV7-8	TGTGCCAGCAGCTTAATGGACAGGCCGATGAACACTGAAGCTTTCTTT	CASSLMDRPMNTEAFF
NA	NA	TRBJ2-1	TRBV11-2	TGTGCCAGCAGCCCGAACAGGGTGAATGAGCAGTTCTTC	CASSPNRVNEQFF
NA	NA	TRBJ2-3	TRBV4-3	TGCGCCAGCTCCCCGCTAGGGGTCACAGATACGCAGTATTTT	CASSPLGVTDTQYF
NA	NA	TRBJ1-1	TRBV4-1	TGCGCCAGCAGCCAAGCAGGGATGAACACTGAAGCTTTCTTT	CASSQAGMNTEAFF
NA	NA	TRBJ1-1	TRBV9	TGTGCCAGCAGCGTAGCCGGAGAGAACACTGAAGCTTTCTTT	CASSVAGENTEAFF
NA	TRBD2	TRBJ2-3	TRBV4-1	TGCGCCAGCAGTCGGAGTGGGCTAGCGGGGGGGGCGGATACGCAGTATTTT	CASSRSGLAGGADTQYF
NA	TRBD1	TRBJ2-7	TRBV6-5	TGTGCCAGTCACGGGACAGGGACAAACGAGCAGTACTTC	CASHGTGTNEQYF
NA	TRBD1	TRBJ2-7	TRBV5-4	TGTGCCAGCAGCTCCAGGGGGCCCAGCGAGCAGTACTTC	CASSSRGPSEQYF
NA	NA	TRBJ2-3	TRBV19	TGTGCCAGTACCCGCCTGGGCAGGAGGACAGATACGCAGTATTTT	CASTRLGRRTDTQYF
NA	TRBD1	TRBJ2-2	TRBV5-6	TGTGCCAGCAGCACCCGACAGGGTTCCGGGGAGCTGTTTTTT	CASSTRQGSGELFF
NA	TRBD1	TRBJ1-1	TRBV7-9	TGTGCCAGCAGCAGGACAGGGGCCACTGAAGCTTTCTTT	CASSRTGATEAFF